This T cell receptor (beta chain) originates from a study of T cell repertoires in cytomegalovirus infection. Study details: Public TCR beta signature analysis indicated the presence of both CMV infection and matching HLA type.

This clonotype was recorded at least ten times. Its antigen is still unknown. General study points: Cumulative public TCR beta family frequency identified CMV carriers with the relevant HLA. HLA-C-restricted CMV-specific TCR beta clonotypes were dominant in the ex vivo response.

Between the trimmed V and J ends, which lost 4 bases and 0 bases, there was a span of 7 bases. This CDR3 has 13 amino acids. From germline, CDR1 is DFQATT and CDR2 SNEGSKA (reference sequence). Each CDR3 protein is one row after TCRdb ran MiXCR on the reads. The table includes fewer than 80,000 distinct CDR3 sequences, around 3.4% detected once. The chain recombines TRBV20-1 with TRBJ1-3; unclear D gene. Sequenced sample: PBMCs. This TCR was sampled from a human donor in good health (CMV status not recorded). Some clones in this sample may be carry-over from other donors' samples. The CDR3 DNA sequence: TGCAGTGCTATGAGCCGCTCTGGAAACACCATATATTTT. Protein sequence: CSAMSRSGNTIYF.